What follows are 2 T cell receptor beta chains derived from one specimen sequenced in a study of T cells in women clearing cervical HPV infection. The protocol was immunoSEQ multiplex PCR, while the TCRdb copy is restricted to in-frame clones and leaves out a portion. The sample table sets out about 35,000 clones. Sequences were obtained from blood buffy coat. The origin of the receptors is a woman aged 18 to 75 with a cervical HPV16 infection that either progressed to CIN3+ or cleared (not recorded which).

With respect to this clone: The sequence runs out 3 residues before the end of the CDR3; the remainder is reconstructed from the germline J gene. This sequence joins TRBV11-2 and TRBJ2-7; D is uncertain. The CDR3 is made up of 12 amino acids. Between the trimmed V and J ends, which lost 5 bases and 5 bases, there was a span of 10 bases. Germline CDR1 reads SGHAT; CDR2 reads FQNNGV. The covered CDR3 bases are TGTGCCAGCAGCCCCAGTTTCCACGAG. It specifies CASSPSFHE. The CDR3 reads in full as CASSPSFHEQYF.

Of note for this clone: The CDR3 end lies 3 residues beyond the end of the read and is filled in from the germline J gene. V usage is TRBV29-1 and J usage is TRBJ2-1, with D tentatively TRBD2 (6 bases). This CDR3 has 16 amino acids. The V gene's germline CDR1 is SQVTM and CDR2 ANQGSEA. The V end was cut by 6 bases, the J end by 0 bases, with 18 bases between. CDR3 sequence: CSVTPLTSSSYNEQFF. The sequenced CDR3 bases are TGCAGCGTCACCCCCCTCACTAGCTCCTCCTACAATGAG.